These T cell receptor beta chains were read from a single sample in a study of blood T cell repertoires in COVID-19. Using immunoSEQ multiplex PCR, the repertoire was profiled, and TCRdb retains in-frame clones only, with some absent. The sample holds 150,000 to 250,000 clones; 75% to 85% are singletons and the top ten take 10% to 15%. Specimen: PBMCs or T cells enriched from blood (not recorded which). The receptors come from a man aged 35 to 55 who had recovered from COVID-19. The CDR3 runs from the conserved cysteine through the conserved F or W. A D gene is named only where the DNA matches it firmly. For some rows the clone size is stated as once, few or many, or as a class when expanded; others skip it.

>TRBJ2-3|TRBV19|-|TRBD2
TGTGCCAGTAGTATAGGAGCGGGAGGGCCAGCAGATACGCAGTATTTT
CASSIGAGGPADTQYF
>TRBJ1-2|TRBV2|-|TRBD1
TGTGCCAGCAGTCGACAGGGGGATGGGGGCTATGGCTACACCTTC
CASSRQGDGGYGYTF
>TRBJ2-4|TRBV7-8|once|-
TGTGCCAGCAGCGATCTCAGCACAGGGATGGCCAAAAACATTCAGTACTTC
CASSDLSTGMAKNIQYF
>TRBJ2-1|TRBV6-2/TRBV6-3|-|TRBD2
TGTGCCAGCAGTTACTCAGTCGGACTAGCGGGAGGGCCTATAAGCTATGAGCAGTTCTTC
CASSYSVGLAGGPISYEQFF
>TRBJ2-7|TRBV19|-|TRBD2
TGTGCCAGTAGTGGCCTAGCGGGTGGGTCCTACGAGCAGTACTTC
CASSGLAGGSYEQYF
>TRBJ1-5|TRBV12-5|-|-
TGTGCTAGTGGTTTAGAAGCAGGGGGCAATCAGCCCCAGCATTTT
CASGLEAGGNQPQHF
>TRBJ2-1|TRBV4-3|-|-
TGCGCCAGCAGCCAAGCGGGGGGCGGAGGTGATGAGCAGTTCTTC
CASSQAGGGGDEQFF
>TRBJ1-3|TRBV6-5|once|-
TGTGCCAGCAGTTACACCGGGGGGCCGGGAAACACCATATATTTT
CASSYTGGPGNTIYF
>TRBJ2-5|TRBV24-1|-|-
TGTGCCACCAGTGACCCAGACGGAACAGAAGAGACCCAGTACTTC
CATSDPDGTEETQYF
>TRBJ2-5|TRBV11-2|-|-
TGTGCCAGCAGCTTAATGGTGAGAAAGGAGACCCAGTACTTC
CASSLMVRKETQYF